The 9 T cell receptor beta chains given below trace back to one sample, sequenced in a study of blood T cell repertoires in COVID-19. Sequencing was performed with immunoSEQ multiplex PCR; in TCRdb, only in-frame clones are kept and a portion is missing. The top ten clones hold approximately 3% of a sample with about 160,000 clones, about 85% of them seen once. What was sequenced was peripheral blood. These receptors originate from a human donor with acute or convalescent COVID-19. The donor label of this sample is uncertain.

This clone came up a few times. This chain's CDR3 is CASSEVGQASNEQFF. In DNA form, the CDR3 reads TGTGCCAGCAGTGAAGTGGGACAGGCATCCAATGAGCAGTTCTTC. V is TRBV2 and J is TRBJ2-1, with 8 bases fitting TRBD1. CDR3 length: 15 residues. The trim removed 1 base at V and 6 bases at J, leaving 5 bases unmatched. Germline lookup yields CDR1 SNHLY and CDR2 FYNNEI.

The CDR3 DNA sequence: TGTGCCTGGAGTGTCGTGGGCAGGGCGGATCGAACACCCCTCCACTTT. Protein: CAWSVVGRADRTPLHF. V usage is TRBV30 and J usage is TRBJ1-6, with a weak D call TRBD1 (5 bases). This CDR3 region has 16 residues. V lost 0 bases, J lost 11 bases, and 20 bases lay in between. Germline assignment: CDR1 GTSNPN and CDR2 SVGIG (reference sequence).

The chain uses TRBV11-2 and TRBJ1-2; TRBD1 might be the D (5 bases). Germline lookup yields CDR1 SGHAT and CDR2 FQNNGV. This CDR3 has 13 amino acids. The V gene lost 0 bases and the J gene lost 7 bases, with 9 bases spanning the gap. CDR3 protein: CASSLESQGGYTF. The CDR3 coding sequence is TGTGCCAGCAGCTTAGAATCCCAGGGTGGCTACACCTTC.

This rearrangement joins TRBV27 to TRBJ1-5; unclear D gene. V was pared by 6 bases and J by 7 bases, with 10 bases between. The CDR3 contains 12 residues. Germline V gives CDR1 MNHEY, CDR2 SMNVEV (reference sequence). The CDR3 protein is CASRAGLQPQHF. CDR3 in DNA: TGTGCCAGCAGGGCAGGTCTACAGCCCCAGCATTTT.

The rearrangement links TRBV2 to TRBJ1-4; 7 bases match TRBD1. With 3 bases clipped from V and 6 bases from J, the junction kept 4 bases outside the gene matches. The CDR3 loop spans 14 amino acids. The germline V gene has CDR1 SNHLY and CDR2 FYNNEI. The CDR3 loop is CASSETGKDEKLFF. CDR3 in DNA: TGTGCCAGCAGTGAGACAGGGAAGGATGAAAAACTGTTTTTT.

The V and J genes are TRBV28 and TRBJ1-2; 9 nucleotides line up with TRBD1. The CDR3 runs 16 residues. Germline assignment: CDR1 MDHEN and CDR2 SYDVKM. V shed 3 bases, J shed 4 bases, and the junction held 9 bases outside the gene matches. CDR3: CASSFRGTGYVYGYTF. CDR3 DNA sequence: TGTGCCAGCAGTTTTCGGGGGACAGGGTACGTCTATGGCTACACCTTC.

This clone appeared a few times. The rearrangement links TRBV2 to TRBJ1-5, with TRBD1 matching over 9 bases. This CDR3 region has 14 residues. Trimming cost V 8 bases and J 3 bases; bases outside gene matches: 5. Germline CDR1 is SNHLY and CDR2 is FYNNEI. The DNA for the CDR3 is TGTGCCAGCGGGGACAGGGTGAACAATCAGCCCCAGCATTTT. Translation: CASGDRVNNQPQHF.

V is TRBV11-1 and J is TRBJ1-1; D is unresolved. This CDR3 region has 12 residues. V was clipped by 8 bases and J by 8 bases, with 15 bases between them. CDR1 and CDR2 (germline): SGHAT, FQDESV (reference sequence). The CDR3 here is CASGKERSEAFF. DNA for the CDR3: TGTGCCAGCGGAAAAGAGCGTTCCGAAGCTTTCTTT. Using reference TRBV11-1 and TRBJ1-1 for the parts outside the CDR3, the full variable domain is EAEVAQSPRYKITEKSQAVAFWCDPISGHATLYWYRQILGQGPELLVQFQDESVVDDSQLPKDRFSAERLKGVDSTLKIQPAELGDSAMYLCASGKERSEAFFGQGTRLTVV.

This clone occurred once. The chain recombines TRBV11-2 with TRBJ1-5, with D maybe TRBD1 (6 bases). This CDR3 region has 15 residues. With 5 bases removed from V and 3 bases from J, the gap between germline ends came to 14 bases. Germline V CDR1 and CDR2: SGHAT, FQNNGV. The CDR3 protein is CASSRGGGDNQPQHF. CDR3 sequence (DNA): TGTGCCAGCAGCCGGGGGGGCGGAGACAATCAGCCCCAGCATTTT.